This is a list of T cell receptor beta chains from one sample in a study of monozygotic twins with cystic fibrosis. Sequenced by immunoSEQ multiplex PCR; TCRdb stores in-frame clones only, minus some. The profile covers tens of thousands of clones, with less than 98% appearing a single time and about 0.15% taken by the ten largest. Material for sequencing was blood. Receptors originate from a girl aged 10-17 years with cystic fibrosis. CDR3s include the opening cysteine and the closing phenylalanine or tryptophan.

j_call	v_call	cdr3_aa
TRBJ2-1	TRBV7-6	CASSLVVAGTYNEQFF
TRBJ1-1	TRBV7-2	CASSLTGLPNTEAFF
TRBJ2-5	TRBV7-2	CASSPLTGAGETQYF
TRBJ2-5	TRBV27	CASSLSSWTSGSKTQYF
TRBJ2-5	TRBV28	CASSLRWLAGSETQYF
TRBJ2-6	TRBV28	CASSLRRSGANVLTF
TRBJ2-7	TRBV6-1	CASKEQGSYEQYF
TRBJ2-7	TRBV19	CASTPGEAGVREQYF
TRBJ1-1	TRBV4-1	CASSLDNTGNTEAFF
TRBJ1-2	TRBV28	CASREGQGRGYTF
TRBJ1-1	TRBV5-1	CASSSTPGGTEAFF
TRBJ2-1	TRBV4-1	CASSQDISPYNEQFF
TRBJ2-7	TRBV7-2	CASSLPDGSSYEQYF
TRBJ2-1	TRBV27	CASSPGTLINEQFF
TRBJ1-4	TRBV25-1	CASRGQGAGEKLFF
TRBJ1-3	TRBV11-2	CASSLVGARSGNTIYF
TRBJ2-1	TRBV4-3	CASSQRQGYEQFF